The sequence of this T cell receptor (beta chain) was determined in a study of cytomegalovirus exposure and HLA in healthy donors. The PCR contained 60 Vbeta and 13 Jbeta primers. Clones were read by immunoSEQ multiplex PCR, and TCRdb kept only the in-frame ones, dropping some. The sample includes tens of thousands of clones, more than 60% of them seen just once. General study findings and limits: The study listed roughly 160 cytomegalovirus-associated TCR beta chains.

The V end was cut by 0 bases, the J end by 2 bases, with 13 bases between. The CDR3 is 16 residues long. Everyone who donated was a healthy bone marrow donor. This clone showed up just a few times. Its matching antigen is unknown. Specimen: PBMCs. The chain is built from TRBV23-1 and TRBJ2-5, with unresolved D. TRBV23-1 qualifies as an ORF whose function is uncertain. The source is a male donor in good health and CMV-seropositive. Written as DNA, the CDR3 is TGCGCCAGCAGTCAATCGGTGACCCCGCGGCAAGAGACCCAGTACTTC. Residues: CASSQSVTPRQETQYF.